This T cell receptor beta chain was sequenced in a study of technical replicates of blood from a handful of donors. The germline gives CDR1 SGHTA, CDR2 FQGNSA. With 8 bases removed from V and 10 bases from J, the gap between germline ends came to 18 bases. The CDR3 has 14 residues. Method: immunoSEQ multiplex PCR; TCRdb's copy keeps in-frame clones and lacks some. The sample has about 49,000 clones, more than 85% seen once; the top ten hold about 4.3%. Source material: PBMCs. The TCR originated in a human donor in good health. Some clones in this sample may be carry-over from other donors' samples. The chain combines TRBV7-2 with TRBJ1-6, with D unclear. The CDR3 DNA is TGTGCCAGCGCCAGCGGCAGGTCGTGGTCACCCCTCCACTTT. This encodes CASASGRSWSPLHF. The complete variable domain, with remaining parts taken from reference TRBV7-2 and TRBJ1-6, reads GAGVSQSPSNKVTEKGKDVELRCDPISGHTALYWYRQSLGQGLEFLIYFQGNSAPDKSGLPSDRFSAERTGGSVSTLTIQRTQQEDSAVYLCASASGRSWSPLHFGNGTRLTVT.